The 19 T cell receptor beta chains reported below all come from one sample, sequenced in a study of STAT3 mutations in large granular lymphocyte leukemia. Antigen specificity for these receptors is unknown. Study results and caveats: Every T-cell large granular lymphocyte leukemia patient had at least one immunodominant TCR beta clonotype.

Profiling relied on immunoSEQ multiplex PCR, and the TCRdb table lists in-frame clones only, not all of them. The sample has more than 2,500 clones, around 40% seen once. Sequenced input: peripheral blood mononuclear cells. These receptors all stem from a man aged 50 or older with T-cell large granular lymphocyte leukemia. Some clones in this sample may be carry-over from other donors' samples.

The genes are TRBV5-1 and TRBJ2-7; TRBD1 or TRBD2 may be the D gene (6 bases each). The length of the CDR3 is 17 residues. Deletions cut 1 base from V and 5 bases from J, with 22 bases between. CDR1 and CDR2 (germline): SGHRS, YFSETQ. The CDR3 is CASSLWYWGARIHEQYF. DNA for the CDR3: TGCGCCAGCAGCTTGTGGTATTGGGGGGCGCGTATCCACGAGCAGTACTTC.

This clone has just a few counts. CDR3 sequence (DNA): TGTGCCAGCAGCTCCACCCGGATGGGGCGGGCTAATGAAAAACTGTTTTTT. Its translation is CASSSTRMGRANEKLFF. The rearrangement joins TRBV7-9 to TRBJ1-4; perhaps TRBD1 as D (5 bases). Trimming took 4 bases from V and 3 from J, leaving 18 bases between them. This CDR3 region has 17 residues. CDR1 and CDR2 (germline): SEHNR, FQNEAQ (reference sequence).

This clone was recorded a few times. The genes are TRBV6-5 and TRBJ2-7; TRBD2 aligns across 11 bases. The V gene's germline CDR1 is MNHEY and CDR2 SVGAGI. This CDR3 spans 14 amino acids. Trimming removed 6 bases from V and 7 bases from J; junction bases left unmatched: 8. The CDR3 here is CASSSRLAGKEQYF. CDR3 DNA sequence: TGTGCCAGCAGCTCGCGACTAGCGGGAAAGGAGCAGTACTTC.

The genes are TRBV5-1 and TRBJ2-7; possible D gene TRBD2, 6 bases. CDR3 length equals 14 residues. Trimming removed 2 bases at V and 7 bases at J, with 16 bases between. Per germline, CDR1 SGHRS and CDR2 YFSETQ. CDR3 coding DNA: TGCGCCAGCAGCTTTGGGACTGCCCTTCTGGAGCAGTACTTC. It codes for CASSFGTALLEQYF.

Judged by abundance, this clone is medium-sized (0.01 to 0.1%). The chain employs TRBV7-8 and TRBJ2-7; 9 bases align to TRBD2. This CDR3 has 15 amino acids. Germline-derived CDR1 and CDR2 are SGHVS and FQNEAQ. The J segment lost 2 bases and the V segment lost 5 bases, leaving 7 bases of the junction unmatched. The CDR3 nucleotides read TGTGCCAGCAGCGGGCGGACTAGCGATACCTACGAGCAGTACTTC. This sequence encodes CASSGRTSDTYEQYF.

V is TRBV5-1 and J is TRBJ1-3; TRBD1 agrees at 8 bases. Germline V gene sequence: CDR1 SGHRS, CDR2 YFSETQ. Losses at the gene ends were 5 bases for V and 3 bases for J; bases not matched to a gene: 4. The CDR3 contains 14 residues. The CDR3 protein is CASRWDRFGNTIYF. CDR3 DNA sequence: TGCGCCAGCAGGTGGGACAGGTTTGGAAACACCATATATTTT.

The chain is built from TRBV29-1 and TRBJ1-2, with 7 nucleotides matching TRBD1. The CDR3 runs to 13 residues. J lost 0 bases, V lost 6 bases, and 4 bases had no gene match. The germline gives CDR1 SQVTM, CDR2 ANQGSEA. The CDR3 reads CSVWGQSNYGYTF. CDR3 coding DNA: TGCAGCGTGTGGGGACAGTCTAACTATGGCTACACCTTC.

The V call is TRBV6-5, the J call TRBJ1-2; no firm D call. This CDR3 is 13 amino acids long. V gave up 7 bases and J gave up 4 bases, with 13 bases separating them. CDR1 is MNHEY and CDR2 is SVGAGI in the germline V gene. CDR3 in amino acids: CASTRSPLYGYTF. For the CDR3, the DNA is TGTGCCAGCACGAGGTCTCCCCTCTATGGCTACACCTTC.

This clone was picked up one time. V gene TRBV29-1 combines with J gene TRBJ2-7; D possibly corresponds to TRBD1 (6 bases). CDR3 length equals 12 residues. Germline CDR1 and CDR2: SQVTM and ANQGSEA. The V end lost 6 bases, the J end lost 4 bases, and 13 bases lay between the germline ends. The CDR3, as DNA: TGCAGCGTCCAGGGGCAAGGGTACGAGCAGTACTTC. The encoded protein is CSVQGQGYEQYF.

CDR3 protein: CASSLTGVNEKLFF. CDR3 sequence (DNA): TGTGCCAGCAGCTTGACAGGAGTTAATGAAAAACTGTTTTTT. This chain uses TRBV7-9 with TRBJ1-4; a weak D match, TRBD1 (6 bases). V lost 3 bases, J lost 4 bases, and 9 bases lay in between. The CDR3 sequence is 14 residues long. The germline V gene has CDR1 SEHNR and CDR2 FQNEAQ (reference sequence).

The rearrangement links TRBV30 to TRBJ2-7; the match to TRBD1 covers 9 bases. CDR3 length: 14 residues. Germline V gene sequence: CDR1 GTSNPN, CDR2 SVGIG (reference sequence). The ends lost 2 bases at V and 1 base at J; junction bases unmatched: 3. CDR3 bases: TGTGCCTGGAGTTCGACAGGGGGGTCCTACGAGCAGTACTTC. Its protein product is CAWSSTGGSYEQYF. Full variable domain (remainder filled in from reference TRBV30 and TRBJ2-7): SQTIHQWPATLVQPVGSPLSLECTVEGTSNPNLYWYRQAAGRGLQLLFYSVGIGQISSEVPQNLSASRPQDRQFILSSKKLLLSDSGFYLCAWSSTGGSYEQYFGPGTRLTVT.

This clone was counted a few times. The chain couples TRBV7-9 to TRBJ2-3, with 7 bases aligning to TRBD1. V lost 4 bases and J lost 3; bases outside the gene matches: 4. The CDR3 spans 14 residues. Germline V gives CDR1 SEHNR, CDR2 FQNEAQ (reference sequence). The CDR3 DNA follows: TGTGCCAGCAGCTCCCTCAGGGGGACAGATACGCAGTATTTT. Translating gives CASSSLRGTDTQYF.

This rearrangement joins TRBV19 to TRBJ1-2, with no clear D. Per germline, CDR1 LNHDA and CDR2 SQIVND (reference sequence). The CDR3 totals 15 residues. Trimming cost V 0 bases and J 4 bases, with 12 bases left between them. The CDR3 protein is CASSIDHKEPYGYTF. The DNA of the CDR3 is TGTGCCAGTAGTATAGATCATAAGGAACCCTATGGCTACACCTTC.

The chain combines TRBV7-9 with TRBJ1-1; D is unclear. The V end lost 3 bases, the J end lost 4 bases, and 15 bases lay between the germline ends. Germline V gives CDR1 SEHNR, CDR2 FQNEAQ (reference sequence). The CDR3 runs to 15 residues. The CDR3 DNA reads as TGTGCCAGCAGCTTGCTTTACGGGAGTGGCACTGAAGCTTTCTTT. It encodes CASSLLYGSGTEAFF.

This clone was observed a single time. The rearrangement uses TRBV5-1 and TRBJ1-6; a possible D gene is TRBD1 (5 bases). Germline V gene lookup returns CDR1 SGHRS and CDR2 YFSETQ. V lost 0 bases and J lost 1, with 14 bases in between. The CDR3 has 18 residues. The CDR3 sequence: CASSLDGGVGSYNSPLHF. The CDR3 DNA reads TGCGCCAGCAGCTTGGACGGGGGAGTCGGGTCCTATAATTCACCCCTCCACTTT.

The rearrangement links TRBV30 to TRBJ1-5; no firm D call. Trimming shortened V by 8 bases and J by 3 bases, and 11 bases separated the two germline ends. The CDR3 length is 12 residues. CDR1 GTSNPN and CDR2 SVGIG come from the germline V gene (reference sequence). CDR3: CAPGSLNQPQHF. In DNA form, the CDR3 reads TGTGCCCCTGGCAGCCTCAATCAGCCCCAGCATTTT.

The gene calls are TRBV7-9 and TRBJ2-7; TRBD1 matches at 10 bases. Germline V gives CDR1 SEHNR, CDR2 FQNEAQ (reference sequence). Losses at the gene ends were 1 base for V and 3 bases for J; bases not matched to a gene: 6. This CDR3 is 16 amino acids long. The CDR3 loop is CASSLGLWDRGYEQYF. The CDR3 bases are TGTGCCAGCAGCTTAGGGTTATGGGACAGGGGCTACGAGCAGTACTTC.

This clone turned up a few times. The chain uses TRBV5-1 and TRBJ2-7, with 11 bases lining up with TRBD2. The length of the CDR3 is 17 residues. The trim removed 0 bases at V and 3 bases at J, leaving 8 bases unmatched. Germline CDR1 is SGHRS and CDR2 is YFSETQ. CDR3 bases: TGCGCCAGCAGCTTGGGTACTAGCGGGGGACTTTACTACGAGCAGTACTTC. Its protein product is CASSLGTSGGLYYEQYF.

The V call is TRBV14, the J call TRBJ1-1, with 7 bases lining up with TRBD1. Trimming removed 4 bases from V and 4 bases from J; junction bases left unmatched: 12. The CDR3 totals 16 residues. CDR1 and CDR2 from the germline V gene are SGHDN and FVKESK. In DNA, the CDR3 is TGTGCCAGCAGCCGCGGGACAGCCACCCTCTCCACTGAAGCTTTCTTT. As protein: CASSRGTATLSTEAFF.